These 16 T cell receptor beta chains came from one sample sequenced in a study of blood T cell repertoires in COVID-19. Only in-frame clones appear in the TCRdb table, and some are missing; sequencing was by immunoSEQ multiplex PCR. The repertoire holds some 300,000 clones, about 88% seen once, with around 2% in the top ten. The sequenced sample was PBMCs or T cells enriched from blood (not recorded which). Receptors originate from a woman aged 55-70 years in a cohort exposed to, infected with or recovered from COVID-19 (not recorded which).

The chain uses TRBV28 and TRBJ1-2; D perhaps matches TRBD1 (6 bases). This CDR3 spans 14 amino acids. Per germline, CDR1 MDHEN and CDR2 SYDVKM. Trimming stripped 2 bases from V and 8 bases from J, with 15 bases between. CDR3 bases: TGTGCCAGCAGTTTACGGCCGTCAGGGGAGGGCTACACCTTC. Amino acid sequence: CASSLRPSGEGYTF.

The rearrangement links TRBV7-9 to TRBJ2-5, with 9 bases fitting TRBD2. The germline V gene has CDR1 SEHNR and CDR2 FQNEAQ (reference sequence). The V gene end was trimmed by 3 bases and the J gene end by 4 bases; junction bases not matched to a gene: 6. The CDR3 loop spans 15 amino acids. The DNA for the CDR3 is TGTGCCAGCAGCTTTGAGGGACTAGCTACAGAGACCCAGTACTTC. As protein: CASSFEGLATETQYF.

The chain has TRBV28 and TRBJ2-5; 7 positions match TRBD1. The V gene end was trimmed by 5 bases and the J gene end by 5 bases; junction bases not matched to a gene: 11. This CDR3 is built from 15 residues. CDR1 MDHEN and CDR2 SYDVKM come from the germline V gene. The DNA for the CDR3 is TGTGCCAGCAGTCCCCCCTCGACAGGGCATGAGACCCAGTACTTC. It encodes CASSPPSTGHETQYF.

V gene TRBV9 combines with J gene TRBJ2-7; 13 bases map to TRBD2. J lost 3 bases, V lost 2 bases, and 2 bases had no gene match. The CDR3 loop spans 15 amino acids. CDR1 and CDR2 from the germline V gene are SGDLS and YYNGEE. Written as DNA, the CDR3 is TGTGCCAGCAGCGTTGGGACTAGCGGGAACTACGAGCAGTACTTC. Protein sequence: CASSVGTSGNYEQYF.

The chain couples TRBV5-4 to TRBJ1-2; 8 bases are a match to TRBD1. The CDR3 runs to 15 residues. V shed 2 bases, J shed 5 bases, and the junction held 8 bases outside the gene matches. From germline, CDR1 is SGHNT and CDR2 YYREEE (reference sequence). CDR3 protein: CASSFLDRGLYGYTF. The CDR3 nucleotides read TGTGCCAGCAGCTTTCTAGACAGGGGCTTATATGGCTACACCTTC.

J is TRBJ2-1 and V is TRBV19; 9 bases match TRBD2. The CDR3 runs 14 residues. Germline CDR1 is LNHDA and CDR2 is SQIVND (reference sequence). J gave up 9 bases and V 5 bases, and 8 bases lay outside the gene matches. The CDR3 region is CASSYSGRLSEQFF. CDR3 DNA: TGTGCCAGTAGTTATAGCGGGAGACTATCTGAGCAGTTCTTC.

This sequence joins TRBV9 and TRBJ2-7, with D possibly matching TRBD1 (5 bases). Germline lookup yields CDR1 SGDLS and CDR2 YYNGEE. The CDR3 runs to 14 residues. Deletions cut 2 bases from V and 4 bases from J, with 13 bases between. The DNA of the CDR3 is TGTGCCAGCAGCGTTTCGACAGATCTTTACGAGCAGTACTTC. Translated, it gives CASSVSTDLYEQYF.

This chain uses TRBV5-1 with TRBJ1-2, with 8 bases aligning to TRBD1. With 4 bases clipped from V and 0 bases from J, the junction kept 2 bases outside the gene matches. The CDR3 extends over 14 amino acids. In germline, CDR1 is SGHRS, CDR2 YFSETQ. The CDR3 loop reads CASSPGQANYGYTF. In nucleotides, the CDR3 is TGCGCCAGCAGCCCGGGACAGGCTAACTATGGCTACACCTTC.

This rearrangement joins TRBV5-6 to TRBJ1-6, with 7 bases identical to TRBD1. The CDR3 contains 14 residues. Germline V gene lookup returns CDR1 SGHDT and CDR2 YYEEEE. Unmatched junction bases numbered 4, after V lost 4 bases and J lost 6 bases. CDR3 nucleotide sequence: TGTGCCAGCAGCCGGAGGGACAGTAATTCACCCCTCCACTTT. It yields the protein CASSRRDSNSPLHF.

This clone was recorded only once. The chain recombines TRBV29-1 with TRBJ2-2; unclear D gene. This CDR3 has 21 residues. Trimming left V 7 bases short and J 1 base short, with 34 bases between. Per the germline V gene, CDR1 is SQVTM and CDR2 is ANQGSEA. The CDR3 DNA sequence: TGCAGCGCCGATACCCGAACGGGTCGCACAATAGTCCCCGAGAACACCGGGGAGCTGTTTTTT. This encodes CSADTRTGRTIVPENTGELFF.

This sequence joins TRBV11-2 and TRBJ2-2; 11 bases fit TRBD2. The J segment lost 4 bases and the V segment lost 6 bases, leaving 7 bases of the junction unmatched. The CDR3 runs to 16 residues. The germline CDR1 and CDR2 sequences are SGHAT and FQNNGV. The CDR3 DNA follows: TGTGCCAGCAGGTCTAGCGGGAGGATAGCCACCGGGGAGCTGTTTTTT. Protein product: CASRSSGRIATGELFF.

The chain has TRBV4-1 and TRBJ1-1; 8 nucleotides line up with TRBD1. Losses at the gene ends were 2 bases for V and 8 bases for J; bases not matched to a gene: 10. The CDR3 runs to 15 residues. Looked up from germline, CDR1 is MGHRA and CDR2 is YSYEKL. CDR3 nucleotides: TGCGCCAGCAGCCAAAGGACAGGGAGGGTCGCGGAAGCTTTCTTT. This translates into CASSQRTGRVAEAFF.

The rearrangement uses TRBV28 and TRBJ1-2, with 10 bases identical to TRBD1. CDR3 length equals 14 residues. Germline CDR1 reads MDHEN; CDR2 reads SYDVKM. V trimming: 4 bases; J trimming: 7 bases; junction bases outside the gene matches: 6. In DNA form, the CDR3 reads TGTGCCAGCAGTTCCCCGGGACAGGGGTCTGGCTACACCTTC. It translates to CASSSPGQGSGYTF.

As for this clone: At one boundary the junction diverges from the germline segment, which might be a read error. The chain has TRBV7-7 and TRBJ2-5; 15 bases are a match to TRBD2. The CDR3 consists of 15 residues. Germline V gives CDR1 SSHAT, CDR2 FNYEAQ (reference sequence). The CDR3 DNA reads as TGTGCTAGCAGCTCAGGACTAGCGGGAGGGGAGACCCAGTACTTC. Residues: CASSSGLAGGETQYF.

The CDR3 reads CASSGQGRYTEAFF. As DNA, the CDR3 is TGTGCCAGCAGCGGGCAAGGGAGGTATACTGAAGCTTTCTTT. The chain has TRBV9 and TRBJ1-1; no reliable D call. Germline V CDR1 and CDR2: SGDLS, YYNGEE. V was trimmed by 3 bases and J by 5 bases, leaving 14 bases between them. This CDR3 has 14 residues.

The chain recombines TRBV28 with TRBJ2-7, with 8 bases lining up with TRBD2. The CDR3 consists of 15 residues. The V segment lost 6 bases and the J segment 0 bases; nucleotides outside the gene matches: 7. Germline CDR1 and CDR2: MDHEN and SYDVKM. The CDR3 loop is CASSLAGKGSYEQYF. In DNA, the CDR3 is TGTGCCAGCAGCTTAGCGGGAAAGGGCTCCTACGAGCAGTACTTC.